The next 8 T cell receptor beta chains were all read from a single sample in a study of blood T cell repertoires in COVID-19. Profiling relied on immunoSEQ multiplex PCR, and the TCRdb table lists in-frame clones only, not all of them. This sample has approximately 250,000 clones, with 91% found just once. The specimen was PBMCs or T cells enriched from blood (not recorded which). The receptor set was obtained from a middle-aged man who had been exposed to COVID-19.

The CDR3 loop reads CASSLTRLGGSTEAFF. The CDR3 DNA reads as TGTGCCAGCAGCTTAACCAGGTTAGGTGGTAGCACTGAAGCTTTCTTT. This rearrangement joins TRBV7-2 to TRBJ1-1; D is uncertain. The CDR3 is 16 residues long. Germline V gene lookup returns CDR1 SGHTA and CDR2 FQGNSA. The ends were cut back, 2 bases at V and 4 bases at J, with 17 bases in the middle.

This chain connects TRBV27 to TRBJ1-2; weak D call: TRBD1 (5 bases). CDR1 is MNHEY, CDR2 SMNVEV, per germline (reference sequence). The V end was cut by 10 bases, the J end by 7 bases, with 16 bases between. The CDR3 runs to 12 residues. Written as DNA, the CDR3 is TGTGCCACCCTACTGCGGGGGGGTGGCTACACCTTC. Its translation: CATLLRGGGYTF.

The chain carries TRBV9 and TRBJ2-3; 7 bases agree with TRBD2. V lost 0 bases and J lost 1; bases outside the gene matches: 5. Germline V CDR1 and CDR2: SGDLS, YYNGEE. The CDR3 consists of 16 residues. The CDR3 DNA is TGTGCCAGCAGCGTAGCTTTGGCGGGAGGCACAGATACGCAGTATTTT. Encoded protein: CASSVALAGGTDTQYF.

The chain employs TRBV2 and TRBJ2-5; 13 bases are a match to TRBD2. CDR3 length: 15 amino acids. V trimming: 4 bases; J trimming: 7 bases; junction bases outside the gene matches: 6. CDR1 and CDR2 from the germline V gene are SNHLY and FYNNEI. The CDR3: CASSGGGLAGSTQYF. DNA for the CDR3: TGTGCCAGCAGTGGTGGGGGACTAGCGGGGTCGACCCAGTACTTC.

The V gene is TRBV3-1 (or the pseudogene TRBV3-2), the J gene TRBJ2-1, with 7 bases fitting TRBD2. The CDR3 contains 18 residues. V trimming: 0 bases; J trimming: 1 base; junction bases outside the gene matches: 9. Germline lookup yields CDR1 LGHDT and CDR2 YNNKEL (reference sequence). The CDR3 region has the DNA TGTGCCAGCAGCCAAGAGTGGGGCGGGAGTCAATCCTACAATGAGCAGTTCTTC. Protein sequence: CASSQEWGGSQSYNEQFF.

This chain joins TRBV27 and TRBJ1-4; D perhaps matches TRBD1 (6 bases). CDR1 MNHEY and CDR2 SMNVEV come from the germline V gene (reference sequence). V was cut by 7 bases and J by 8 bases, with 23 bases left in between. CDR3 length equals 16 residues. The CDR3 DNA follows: TGTGCCAGCAAGCTGGCAGGGGATCCTTTTATAGAAAAACTGTTTTTT. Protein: CASKLAGDPFIEKLFF.

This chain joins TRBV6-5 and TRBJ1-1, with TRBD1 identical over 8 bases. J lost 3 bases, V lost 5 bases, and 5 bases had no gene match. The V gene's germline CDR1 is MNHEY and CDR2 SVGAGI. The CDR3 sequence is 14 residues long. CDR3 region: CASSRDRRDTEAFF. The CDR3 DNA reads TGTGCCAGCAGTCGGGACAGGCGAGACACTGAAGCTTTCTTT.

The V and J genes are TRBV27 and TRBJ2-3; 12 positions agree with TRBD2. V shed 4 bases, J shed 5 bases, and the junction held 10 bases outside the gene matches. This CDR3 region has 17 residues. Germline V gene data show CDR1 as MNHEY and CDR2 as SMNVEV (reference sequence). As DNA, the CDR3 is TGTGCCAGCAGTTCCAAGACTAGCGGGAGCCGTGGAGATACGCAGTATTTT. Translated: CASSSKTSGSRGDTQYF.